This T cell receptor (beta chain) was obtained from a study of response to subunit inactivated influenza vaccine. Trimming took 4 bases from V and 3 from J, leaving 13 bases between them. Germline-derived CDR1 and CDR2 are KGHSH and LQKENI. The CDR3 sequence is 15 residues long. General study findings and limits: Authors suggested few new T cells are recruited by each seasonal influenza vaccination.

TCRdb used MiXCR to reprocess the RT-PCR reads, holding one entry per CDR3 protein. The data contain more than 400,000 distinct CDR3 sequences, approximately 7.3% of them seen just once; the ten biggest clones take up roughly 13%. The sample holds a few counts of this clonotype. As yet, its antigen is unknown. V gene TRBV18 combines with J gene TRBJ2-4; maybe TRBD2 (5 bases). Source: PBMCs from blood, taken roughly 24 months after vaccination. The TCR originated in a man between 50 and 75 years old who received an inactivated influenza vaccine. The CDR3 protein is CASSRALRDKNIQYF. The CDR3 nucleotides read TGTGCCAGCTCACGGGCCTTACGGGACAAAAACATTCAGTACTTC. Using reference TRBV18 and TRBJ2-4 for the parts outside the CDR3, the full variable domain is NAGVMQNPRHLVRRRGQEARLRCSPMKGHSHVYWYRQLPEEGLKFMVYLQKENIIDESGMPKERFSAEFPKEGPSILRIQQVVRGDSAAYFCASSRALRDKNIQYFGAGTRLSVL.